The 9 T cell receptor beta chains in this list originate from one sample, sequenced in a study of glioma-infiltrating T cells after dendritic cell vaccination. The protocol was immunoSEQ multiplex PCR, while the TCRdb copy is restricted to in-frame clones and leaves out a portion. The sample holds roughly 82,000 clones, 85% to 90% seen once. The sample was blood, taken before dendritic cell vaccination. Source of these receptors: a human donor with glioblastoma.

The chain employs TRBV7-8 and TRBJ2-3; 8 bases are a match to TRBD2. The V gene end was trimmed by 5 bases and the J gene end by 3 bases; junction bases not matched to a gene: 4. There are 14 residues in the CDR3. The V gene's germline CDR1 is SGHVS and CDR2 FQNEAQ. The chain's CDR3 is CASSQTSGTDTQYF. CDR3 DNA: TGTGCCAGCAGCCAAACTAGCGGTACAGATACGCAGTATTTT.

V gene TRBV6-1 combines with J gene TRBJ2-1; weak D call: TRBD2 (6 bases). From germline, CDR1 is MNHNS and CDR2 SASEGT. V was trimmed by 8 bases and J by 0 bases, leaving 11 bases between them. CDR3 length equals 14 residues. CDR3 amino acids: CASGSGFSYNEQFF. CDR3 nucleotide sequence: TGTGCCAGCGGTAGCGGCTTCTCCTACAATGAGCAGTTCTTC.

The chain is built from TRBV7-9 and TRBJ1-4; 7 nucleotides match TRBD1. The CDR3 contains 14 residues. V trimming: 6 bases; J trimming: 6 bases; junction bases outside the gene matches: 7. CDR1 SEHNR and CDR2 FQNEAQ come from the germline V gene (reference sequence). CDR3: CASREGTVDEKLFF. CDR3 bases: TGTGCCAGCAGGGAGGGGACAGTGGATGAAAAACTGTTTTTT.

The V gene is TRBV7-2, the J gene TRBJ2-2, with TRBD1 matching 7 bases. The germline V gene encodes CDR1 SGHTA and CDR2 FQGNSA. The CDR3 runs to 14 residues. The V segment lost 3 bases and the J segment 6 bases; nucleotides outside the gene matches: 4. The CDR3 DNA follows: TGTGCCAGCAGCTTCATAACAGGGGCCGGGGAGCTGTTTTTT. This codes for CASSFITGAGELFF.

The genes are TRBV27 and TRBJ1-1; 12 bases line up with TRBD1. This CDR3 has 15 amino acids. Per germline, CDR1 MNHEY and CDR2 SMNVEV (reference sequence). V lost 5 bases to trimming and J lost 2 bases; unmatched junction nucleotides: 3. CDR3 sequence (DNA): TGTGCCAGCAGTGCGGGACAGGGGGCAAACACTGAAGCTTTCTTT. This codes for CASSAGQGANTEAFF.

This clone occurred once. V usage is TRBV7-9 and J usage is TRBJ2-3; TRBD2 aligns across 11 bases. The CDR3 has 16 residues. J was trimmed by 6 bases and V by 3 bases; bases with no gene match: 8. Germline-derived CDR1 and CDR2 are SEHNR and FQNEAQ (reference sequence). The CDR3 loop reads CASSFGLAGGWDTQYF. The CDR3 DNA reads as TGTGCCAGCAGCTTCGGCCTAGCGGGAGGATGGGATACGCAGTATTTT.

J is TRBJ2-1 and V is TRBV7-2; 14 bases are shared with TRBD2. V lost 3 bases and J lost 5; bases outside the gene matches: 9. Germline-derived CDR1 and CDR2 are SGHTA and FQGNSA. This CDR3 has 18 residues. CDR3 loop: CASSFWPGTSGGHNEQFF. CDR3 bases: TGTGCCAGCAGCTTTTGGCCCGGGACTAGCGGGGGCCACAATGAGCAGTTCTTC.

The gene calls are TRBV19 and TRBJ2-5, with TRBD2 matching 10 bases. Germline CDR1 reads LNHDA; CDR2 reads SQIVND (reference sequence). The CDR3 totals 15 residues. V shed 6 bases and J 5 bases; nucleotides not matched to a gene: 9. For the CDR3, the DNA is TGTGCCAGTAGGAAAAGACTAGCGGGTGGTGAGACCCAGTACTTC. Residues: CASRKRLAGGETQYF.

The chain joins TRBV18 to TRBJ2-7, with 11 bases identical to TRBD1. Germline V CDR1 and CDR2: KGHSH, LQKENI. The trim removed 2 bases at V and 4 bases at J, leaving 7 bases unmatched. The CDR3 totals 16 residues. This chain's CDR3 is CASSPSRTGGAYEQYF. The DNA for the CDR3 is TGTGCCAGCTCACCAAGTAGGACAGGGGGCGCATACGAGCAGTACTTC.